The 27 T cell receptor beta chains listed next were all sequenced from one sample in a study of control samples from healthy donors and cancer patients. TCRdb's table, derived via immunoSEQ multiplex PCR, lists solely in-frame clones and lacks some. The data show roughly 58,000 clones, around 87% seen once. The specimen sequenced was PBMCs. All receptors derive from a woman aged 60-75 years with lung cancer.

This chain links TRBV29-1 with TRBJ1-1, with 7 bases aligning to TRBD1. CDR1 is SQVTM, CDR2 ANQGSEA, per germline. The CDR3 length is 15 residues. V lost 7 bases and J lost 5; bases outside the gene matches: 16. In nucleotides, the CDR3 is TGCAGCGCCCTAGGACAGGCCTACTCGGGGACTGAAGCTTTCTTT. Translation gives CSALGQAYSGTEAFF.

The CDR3 bases are TGCGCCAGCAGCTTGGACGGCAGGGGCACTGAAGCTTTCTTT. Translated: CASSLDGRGTEAFF. The V and J genes are TRBV5-1 and TRBJ1-1, with D possibly matching TRBD1 (6 bases). From germline, CDR1 is SGHRS and CDR2 YFSETQ. The ends were cut back, 0 bases at V and 4 bases at J, with 10 bases in the middle. The CDR3 is 14 residues long.

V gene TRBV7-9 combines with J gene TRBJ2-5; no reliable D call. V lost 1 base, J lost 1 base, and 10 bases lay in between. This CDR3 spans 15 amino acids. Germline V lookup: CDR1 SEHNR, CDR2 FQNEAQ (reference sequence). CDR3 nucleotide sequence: TGTGCCAGCAGCTTAGAACTCTTCGGCCAAGAGACCCAGTACTTC. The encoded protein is CASSLELFGQETQYF.

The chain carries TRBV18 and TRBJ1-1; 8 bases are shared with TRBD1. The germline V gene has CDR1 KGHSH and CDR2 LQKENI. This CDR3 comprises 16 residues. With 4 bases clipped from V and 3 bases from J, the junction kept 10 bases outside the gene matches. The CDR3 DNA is TGTGCCAGCTCACAGGGGACAGGAGGTGCGGACACTGAAGCTTTCTTT. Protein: CASSQGTGGADTEAFF.

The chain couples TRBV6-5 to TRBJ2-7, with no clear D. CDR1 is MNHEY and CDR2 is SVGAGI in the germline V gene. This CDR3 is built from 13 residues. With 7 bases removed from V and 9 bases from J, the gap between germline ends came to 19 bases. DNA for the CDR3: TGTGCCAGCACCGACAAGGGTCCCGGTCGGCAGTACTTC. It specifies CASTDKGPGRQYF.

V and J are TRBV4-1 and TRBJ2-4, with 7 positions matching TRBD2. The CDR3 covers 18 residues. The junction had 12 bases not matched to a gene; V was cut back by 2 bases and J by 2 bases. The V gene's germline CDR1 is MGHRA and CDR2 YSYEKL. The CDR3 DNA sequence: TGCGCCAGCAGCCAACCAACCGGGAGGATTGTGACCAAAAACATTCAGTACTTC. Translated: CASSQPTGRIVTKNIQYF.

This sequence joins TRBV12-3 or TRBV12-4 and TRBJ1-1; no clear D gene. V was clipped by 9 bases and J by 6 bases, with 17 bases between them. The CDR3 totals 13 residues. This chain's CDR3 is CASLGSGISEAFF. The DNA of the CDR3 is TGTGCCAGTCTGGGGTCGGGAATTTCTGAAGCTTTCTTT.

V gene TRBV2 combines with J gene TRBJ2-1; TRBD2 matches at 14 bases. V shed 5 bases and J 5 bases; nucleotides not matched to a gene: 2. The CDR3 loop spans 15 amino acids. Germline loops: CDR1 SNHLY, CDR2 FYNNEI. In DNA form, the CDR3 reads TGTGCCAGCAGTCCGGGACTAGCGGGAGACAATGAGCAGTTCTTC. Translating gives CASSPGLAGDNEQFF.

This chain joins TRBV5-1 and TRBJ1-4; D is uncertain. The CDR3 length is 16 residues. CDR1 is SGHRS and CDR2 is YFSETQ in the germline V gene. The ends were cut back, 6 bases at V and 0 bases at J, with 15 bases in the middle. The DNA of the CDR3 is TGCGCCAGCAATCCCATGCCGTCTGCAACTAATGAAAAACTGTTTTTT. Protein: CASNPMPSATNEKLFF.

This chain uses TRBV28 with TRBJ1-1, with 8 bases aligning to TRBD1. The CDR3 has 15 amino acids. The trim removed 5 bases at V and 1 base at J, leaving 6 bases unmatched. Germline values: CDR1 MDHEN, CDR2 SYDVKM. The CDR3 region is CASSRPGQGNTEAFF. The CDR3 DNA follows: TGTGCCAGCAGTAGGCCTGGACAGGGGAACACTGAAGCTTTCTTT.

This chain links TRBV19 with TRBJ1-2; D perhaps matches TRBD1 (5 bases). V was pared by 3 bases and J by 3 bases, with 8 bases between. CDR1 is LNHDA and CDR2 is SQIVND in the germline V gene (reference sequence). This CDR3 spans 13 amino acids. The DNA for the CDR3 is TGTGCCAGTAGTATTTCCAGGGACTATGGCTACACCTTC. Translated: CASSISRDYGYTF.

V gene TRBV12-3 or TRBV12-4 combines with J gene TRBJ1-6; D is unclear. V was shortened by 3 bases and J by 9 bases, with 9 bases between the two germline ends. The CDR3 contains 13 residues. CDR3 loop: CASSLAGISPLHF. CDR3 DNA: TGTGCCAGCAGTTTGGCCGGGATTTCACCCCTCCACTTT.

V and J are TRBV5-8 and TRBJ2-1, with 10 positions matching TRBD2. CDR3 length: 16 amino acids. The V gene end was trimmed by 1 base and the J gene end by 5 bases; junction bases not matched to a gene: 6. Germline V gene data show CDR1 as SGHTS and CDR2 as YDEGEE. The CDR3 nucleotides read TGTGCCAGCAGCTTGTTAGGACTAGCGGCCAACAATGAGCAGTTCTTC. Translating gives CASSLLGLAANNEQFF.

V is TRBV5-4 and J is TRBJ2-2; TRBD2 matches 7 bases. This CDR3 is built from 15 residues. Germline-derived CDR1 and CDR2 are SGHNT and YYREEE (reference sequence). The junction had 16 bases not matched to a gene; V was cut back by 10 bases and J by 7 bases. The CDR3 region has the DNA TGTGCCGGACATCGGGGGGAGGGAATTATCGGGGAGCTGTTTTTT. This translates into CAGHRGEGIIGELFF.

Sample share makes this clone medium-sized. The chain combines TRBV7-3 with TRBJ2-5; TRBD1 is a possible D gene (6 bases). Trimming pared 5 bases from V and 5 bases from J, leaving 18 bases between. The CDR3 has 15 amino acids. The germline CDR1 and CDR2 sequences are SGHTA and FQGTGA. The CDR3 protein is CASSSRAGVEETQYF. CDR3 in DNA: TGTGCCAGCAGCAGTCGGGCAGGGGTAGAGGAGACCCAGTACTTC.

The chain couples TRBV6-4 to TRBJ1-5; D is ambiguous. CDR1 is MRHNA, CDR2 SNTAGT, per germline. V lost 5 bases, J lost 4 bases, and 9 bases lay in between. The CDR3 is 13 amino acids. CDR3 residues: CASSYGKNQPQHF. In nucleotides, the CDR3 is TGTGCCAGCAGTTACGGGAAAAATCAGCCCCAGCATTTT.

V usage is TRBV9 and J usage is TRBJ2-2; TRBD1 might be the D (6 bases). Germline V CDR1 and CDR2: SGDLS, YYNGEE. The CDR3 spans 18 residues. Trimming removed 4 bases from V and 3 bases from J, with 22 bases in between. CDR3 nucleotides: TGTGCCAGCAGCTCCGGGCCGGGGATAGGGGGAGACACCGGGGAGCTGTTTTTT. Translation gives CASSSGPGIGGDTGELFF.

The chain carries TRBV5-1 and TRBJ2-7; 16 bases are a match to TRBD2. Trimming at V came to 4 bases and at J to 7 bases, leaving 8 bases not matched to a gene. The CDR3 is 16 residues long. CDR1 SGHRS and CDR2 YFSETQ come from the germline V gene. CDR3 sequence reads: CASSPGLAGGPSEQYF. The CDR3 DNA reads TGCGCCAGCAGCCCGGGACTAGCGGGAGGGCCGAGTGAGCAGTACTTC.

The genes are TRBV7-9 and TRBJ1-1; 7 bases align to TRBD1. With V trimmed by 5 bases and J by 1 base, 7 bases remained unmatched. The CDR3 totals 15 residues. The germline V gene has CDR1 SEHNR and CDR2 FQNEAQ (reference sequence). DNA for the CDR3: TGTGCCAGCAGCACACACCGACAGGGGAACACTGAAGCTTTCTTT. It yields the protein CASSTHRQGNTEAFF. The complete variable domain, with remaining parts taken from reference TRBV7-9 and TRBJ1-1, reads DTGVSQNPRHKITKRGQNVTFRCDPISEHNRLYWYRQTLGQGPEFLTYFQNEAQLEKSRLLSDRFSAERPKGSFSTLEIQRTEQGDSAMYLCASSTHRQGNTEAFFGQGTRLTVV.

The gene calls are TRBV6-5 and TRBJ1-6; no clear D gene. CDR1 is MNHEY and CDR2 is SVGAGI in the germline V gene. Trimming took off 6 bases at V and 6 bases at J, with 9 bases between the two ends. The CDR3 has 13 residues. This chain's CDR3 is CASSLLVNSPLHF. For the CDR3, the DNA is TGTGCCAGCAGCCTCCTTGTTAATTCACCCCTCCACTTT.

DNA for the CDR3: TGTGCCAGCAGTTTCCCCTCTCGGGGCGAGCAGTACTTC. It encodes CASSFPSRGEQYF. The rearrangement uses TRBV12-3 or TRBV12-4 and TRBJ2-7; possibly TRBD2 for D (5 bases). The V end was cut by 3 bases, the J end by 6 bases, with 12 bases between. This CDR3 has 13 amino acids.

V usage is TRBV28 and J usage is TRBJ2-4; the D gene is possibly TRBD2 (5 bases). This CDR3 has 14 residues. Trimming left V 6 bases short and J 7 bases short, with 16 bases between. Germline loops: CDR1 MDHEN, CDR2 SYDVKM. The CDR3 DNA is TGTGCCAGCAGCCCACCGTCCGGGAAGAACATTCAGTACTTC. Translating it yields CASSPPSGKNIQYF.

The CDR3 DNA is TGCAGCGCCGCCGGGCGGACAGGGGCTAACACTGAAGCTTTCTTT. This translates into CSAAGRTGANTEAFF. The chain uses TRBV29-1 and TRBJ1-1; the match to TRBD1 covers 9 bases. This CDR3 comprises 15 residues. V gave up 7 bases and J gave up 2 bases; unmatched junction bases: 11. Germline loops: CDR1 SQVTM, CDR2 ANQGSEA.

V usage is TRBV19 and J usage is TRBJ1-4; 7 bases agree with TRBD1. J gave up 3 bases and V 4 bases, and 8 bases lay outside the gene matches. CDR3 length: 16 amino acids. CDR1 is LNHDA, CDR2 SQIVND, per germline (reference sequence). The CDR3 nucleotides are TGTGCCAGTAGTAGCCGAGGACAGGCCGCTAATGAAAAACTGTTTTTT. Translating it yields CASSSRGQAANEKLFF.

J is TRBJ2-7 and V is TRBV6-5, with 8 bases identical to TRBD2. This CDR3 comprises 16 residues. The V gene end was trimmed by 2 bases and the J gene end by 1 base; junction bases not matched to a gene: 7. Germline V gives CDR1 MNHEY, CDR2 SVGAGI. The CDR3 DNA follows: TGTGCCAGCAGTTACAAGGCGGGGGGCGCTTCCTACGAGCAGTACTTC. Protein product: CASSYKAGGASYEQYF.

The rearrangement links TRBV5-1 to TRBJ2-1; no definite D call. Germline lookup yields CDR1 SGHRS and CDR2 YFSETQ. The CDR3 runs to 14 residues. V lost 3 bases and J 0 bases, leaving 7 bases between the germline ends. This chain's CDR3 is CASSSGPSYNEQFF. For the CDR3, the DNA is TGCGCCAGCAGCTCCGGGCCCTCCTACAATGAGCAGTTCTTC.

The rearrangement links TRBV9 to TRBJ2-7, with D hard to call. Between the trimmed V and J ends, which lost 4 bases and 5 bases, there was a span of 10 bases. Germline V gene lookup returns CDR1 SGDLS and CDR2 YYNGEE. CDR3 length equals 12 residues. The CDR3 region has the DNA TGTGCCAGCAGCAAGACCCCTGACGAGCAGTACTTC. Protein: CASSKTPDEQYF. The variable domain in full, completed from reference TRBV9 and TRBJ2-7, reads DSGVTQTPKHLITATGQRVTLRCSPRSGDLSVYWYQQSLDQGLQFLIQYYNGEERAKGNILERFSAQQFPDLHSELNLSSLELGDSALYFCASSKTPDEQYFGPGTRLTVT.